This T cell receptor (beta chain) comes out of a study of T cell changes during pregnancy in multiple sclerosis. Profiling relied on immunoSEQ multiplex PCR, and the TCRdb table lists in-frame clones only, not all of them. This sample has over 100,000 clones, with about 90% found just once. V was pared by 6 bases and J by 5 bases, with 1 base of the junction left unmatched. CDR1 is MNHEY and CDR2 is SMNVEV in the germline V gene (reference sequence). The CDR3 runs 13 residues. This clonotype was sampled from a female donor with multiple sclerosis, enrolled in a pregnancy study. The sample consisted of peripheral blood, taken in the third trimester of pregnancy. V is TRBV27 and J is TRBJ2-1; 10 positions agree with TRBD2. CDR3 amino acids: CASRGLANNEQFF. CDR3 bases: TGTGCCAGCAGGGGACTAGCGAACAATGAGCAGTTCTTC.